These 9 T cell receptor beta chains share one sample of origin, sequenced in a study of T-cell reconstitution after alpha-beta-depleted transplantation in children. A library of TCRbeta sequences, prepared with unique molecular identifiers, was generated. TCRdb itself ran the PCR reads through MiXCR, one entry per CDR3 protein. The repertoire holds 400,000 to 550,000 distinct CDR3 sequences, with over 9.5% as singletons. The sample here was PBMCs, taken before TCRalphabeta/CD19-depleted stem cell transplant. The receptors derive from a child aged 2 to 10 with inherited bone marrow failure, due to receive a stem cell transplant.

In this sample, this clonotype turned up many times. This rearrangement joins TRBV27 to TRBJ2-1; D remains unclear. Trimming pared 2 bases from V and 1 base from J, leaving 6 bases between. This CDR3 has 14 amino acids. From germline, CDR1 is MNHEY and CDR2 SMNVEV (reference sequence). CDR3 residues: CASSLRASYNEQFF. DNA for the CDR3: TGTGCCAGCAGTTTACGAGCGTCCTACAATGAGCAGTTCTTC.

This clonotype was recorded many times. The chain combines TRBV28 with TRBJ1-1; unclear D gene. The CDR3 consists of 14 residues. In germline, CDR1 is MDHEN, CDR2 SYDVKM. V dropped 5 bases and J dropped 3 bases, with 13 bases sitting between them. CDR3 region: CASSLRVGYTEAFF. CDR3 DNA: TGTGCCAGCAGTCTCCGGGTCGGGTACACTGAAGCTTTCTTT.

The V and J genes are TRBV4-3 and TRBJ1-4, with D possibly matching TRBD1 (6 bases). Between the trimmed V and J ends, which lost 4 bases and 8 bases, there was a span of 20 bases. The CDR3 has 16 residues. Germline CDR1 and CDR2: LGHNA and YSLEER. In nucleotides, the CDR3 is TGCGCCAGCAGCCCCAAGAGAGGGGGGACGGGGGAAAAACTGTTTTTT. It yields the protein CASSPKRGGTGEKLFF.

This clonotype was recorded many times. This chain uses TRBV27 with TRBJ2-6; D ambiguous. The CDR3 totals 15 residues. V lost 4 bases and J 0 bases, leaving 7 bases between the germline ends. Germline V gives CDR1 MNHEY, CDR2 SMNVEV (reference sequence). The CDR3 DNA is TGTGCCAGCAGTTCTTTAGGCTCTGGGGCCAACGTCCTGACTTTC. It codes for CASSSLGSGANVLTF.

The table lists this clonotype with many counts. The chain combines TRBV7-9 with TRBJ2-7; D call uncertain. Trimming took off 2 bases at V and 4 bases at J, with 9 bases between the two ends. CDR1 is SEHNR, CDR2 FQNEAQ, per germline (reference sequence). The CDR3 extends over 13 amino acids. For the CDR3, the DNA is TGTGCCAGCAGCTTATCTGACATTTACGAGCAGTACTTC. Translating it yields CASSLSDIYEQYF.

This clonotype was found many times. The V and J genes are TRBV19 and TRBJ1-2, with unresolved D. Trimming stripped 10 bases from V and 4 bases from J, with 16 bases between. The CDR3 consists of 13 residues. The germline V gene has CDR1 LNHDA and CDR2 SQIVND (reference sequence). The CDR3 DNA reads TGTGCCACCTCCGGTCGTGCCCTCTATGGCTACACCTTC. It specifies CATSGRALYGYTF.

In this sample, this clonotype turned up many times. The CDR3 spells CSGGGLSTDTQYF. The CDR3 region has the DNA TGCAGTGGAGGGGGACTCAGCACAGATACGCAGTATTTT. V and J are TRBV20-1 and TRBJ2-3; D may be TRBD1 or TRBD2 (6 bases each). Trimming stripped 7 bases from V and 0 bases from J, with 11 bases between. Germline V gene sequence: CDR1 DFQATT, CDR2 SNEGSKA (reference sequence). The CDR3 is 13 amino acids.

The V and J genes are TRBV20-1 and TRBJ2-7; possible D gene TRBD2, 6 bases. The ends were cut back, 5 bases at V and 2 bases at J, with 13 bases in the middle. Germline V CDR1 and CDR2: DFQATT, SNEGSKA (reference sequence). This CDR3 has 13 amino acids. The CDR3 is CSAWAGSTYEQYF. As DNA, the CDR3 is TGCAGTGCTTGGGCGGGAAGTACCTACGAGCAGTACTTC.

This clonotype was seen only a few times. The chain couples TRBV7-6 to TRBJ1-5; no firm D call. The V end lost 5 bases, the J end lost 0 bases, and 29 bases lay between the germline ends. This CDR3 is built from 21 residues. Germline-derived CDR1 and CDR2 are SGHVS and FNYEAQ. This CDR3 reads CASSAGLVCRALRYSNQPQHF. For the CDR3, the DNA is TGTGCCAGCAGCGCCGGGCTGGTGTGTCGGGCCCTCCGATATAGCAATCAGCCCCAGCATTTT.